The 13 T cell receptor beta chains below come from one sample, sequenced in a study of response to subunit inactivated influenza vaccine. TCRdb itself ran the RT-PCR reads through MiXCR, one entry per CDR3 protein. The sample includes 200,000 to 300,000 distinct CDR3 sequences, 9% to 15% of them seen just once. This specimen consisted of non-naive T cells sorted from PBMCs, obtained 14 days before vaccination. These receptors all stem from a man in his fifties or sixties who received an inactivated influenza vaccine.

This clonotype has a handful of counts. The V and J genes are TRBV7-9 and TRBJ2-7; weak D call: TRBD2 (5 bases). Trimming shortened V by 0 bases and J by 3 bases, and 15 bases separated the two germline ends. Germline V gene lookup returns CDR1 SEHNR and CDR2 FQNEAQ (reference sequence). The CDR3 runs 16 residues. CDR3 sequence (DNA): TGTGCCAGCAGCTTAGCGCGAGGGCAGGTGGACTACGAGCAGTACTTC. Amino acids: CASSLARGQVDYEQYF. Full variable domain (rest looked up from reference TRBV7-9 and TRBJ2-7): DTGVSQNPRHKITKRGQNVTFRCDPISEHNRLYWYRQTLGQGPEFLTYFQNEAQLEKSRLLSDRFSAERPKGSFSTLEIQRTEQGDSAMYLCASSLARGQVDYEQYFGPGTRLTVT.

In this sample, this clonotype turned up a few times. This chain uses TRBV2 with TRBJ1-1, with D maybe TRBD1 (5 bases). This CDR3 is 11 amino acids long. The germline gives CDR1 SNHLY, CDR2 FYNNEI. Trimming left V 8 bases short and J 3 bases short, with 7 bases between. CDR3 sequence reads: CASGRDTEAFF. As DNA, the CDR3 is TGTGCCAGCGGCAGGGACACTGAAGCTTTCTTT. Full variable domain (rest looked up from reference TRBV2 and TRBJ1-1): EPEVTQTPSHQVTQMGQEVILRCVPISNHLYFYWYRQILGQKVEFLVSFYNNEISEKSEIFDDQFSVERPDGSNFTLKIRSTKLEDSAMYFCASGRDTEAFFGQGTRLTVV.

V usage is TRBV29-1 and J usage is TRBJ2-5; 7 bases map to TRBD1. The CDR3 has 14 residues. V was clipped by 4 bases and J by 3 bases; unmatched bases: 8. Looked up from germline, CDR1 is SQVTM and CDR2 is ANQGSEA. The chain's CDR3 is CSVGLAGTEETQYF. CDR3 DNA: TGCAGCGTTGGTCTCGCCGGGACAGAAGAGACCCAGTACTTC.

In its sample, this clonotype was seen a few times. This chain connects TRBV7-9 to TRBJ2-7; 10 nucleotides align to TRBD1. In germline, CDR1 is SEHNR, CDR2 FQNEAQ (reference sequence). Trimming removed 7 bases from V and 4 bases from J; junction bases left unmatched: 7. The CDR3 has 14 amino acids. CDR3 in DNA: TGTGCCAGCAACGGCGGGACAGGGGAATACGAGCAGTACTTC. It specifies CASNGGTGEYEQYF.

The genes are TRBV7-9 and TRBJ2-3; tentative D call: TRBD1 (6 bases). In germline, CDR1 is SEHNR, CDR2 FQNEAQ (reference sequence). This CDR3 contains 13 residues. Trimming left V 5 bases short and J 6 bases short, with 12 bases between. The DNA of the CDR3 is TGTGCCAGCAGCCCCCAGGGGTTGGATACGCAGTATTTT. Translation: CASSPQGLDTQYF.

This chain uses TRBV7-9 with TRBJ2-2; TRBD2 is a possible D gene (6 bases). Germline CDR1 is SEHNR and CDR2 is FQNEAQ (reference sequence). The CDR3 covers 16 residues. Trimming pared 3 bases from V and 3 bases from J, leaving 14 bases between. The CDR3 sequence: CASSFTSRGDTGELFF. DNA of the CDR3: TGTGCCAGCAGCTTCACTAGCCGAGGCGACACCGGGGAGCTGTTTTTT.

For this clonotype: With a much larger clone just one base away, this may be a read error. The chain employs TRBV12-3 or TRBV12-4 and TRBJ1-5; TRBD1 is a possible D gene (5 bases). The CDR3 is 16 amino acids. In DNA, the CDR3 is TGTGCCAGCAGACGCGGGGGGGGGTATAGCAATCACCCCCAGCATTTT. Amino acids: CASRRGGGYSNHPQHF.

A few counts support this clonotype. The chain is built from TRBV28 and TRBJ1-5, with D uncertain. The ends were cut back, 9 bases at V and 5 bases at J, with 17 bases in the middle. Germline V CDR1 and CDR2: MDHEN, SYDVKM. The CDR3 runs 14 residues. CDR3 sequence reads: CASRVGSAHQPQHF. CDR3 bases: TGTGCCAGTCGGGTGGGCAGCGCCCATCAGCCCCAGCATTTT.

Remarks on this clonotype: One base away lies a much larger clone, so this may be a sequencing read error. CDR3 amino acids: CASGPGLWGTEAFF. CDR3 in DNA: TGTGCCAGCGGCCCGGGCCTTTGGGGCACTGAAGCTTTCTTT. The V call is TRBV5-6, the J call TRBJ1-1; D is uncertain. Germline CDR1 is SGHDT and CDR2 is YYEEEE. This CDR3 has 14 amino acids. Between the trimmed V and J ends, which lost 7 bases and 4 bases, there was a span of 17 bases.

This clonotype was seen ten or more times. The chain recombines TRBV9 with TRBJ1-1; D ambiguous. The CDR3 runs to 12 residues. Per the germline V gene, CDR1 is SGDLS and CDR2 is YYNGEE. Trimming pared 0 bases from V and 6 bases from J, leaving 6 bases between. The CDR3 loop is CASSVAEPEAFF. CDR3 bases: TGTGCCAGCAGCGTAGCCGAGCCTGAAGCTTTCTTT.

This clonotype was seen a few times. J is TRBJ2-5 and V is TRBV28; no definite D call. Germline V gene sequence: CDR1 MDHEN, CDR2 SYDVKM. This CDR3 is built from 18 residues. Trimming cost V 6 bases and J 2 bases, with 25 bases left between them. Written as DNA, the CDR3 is TGTGCCAGCAGACCCCAGGTCCAGCTCGACATATCTCAAGAGACCCAGTACTTC. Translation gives CASRPQVQLDISQETQYF.

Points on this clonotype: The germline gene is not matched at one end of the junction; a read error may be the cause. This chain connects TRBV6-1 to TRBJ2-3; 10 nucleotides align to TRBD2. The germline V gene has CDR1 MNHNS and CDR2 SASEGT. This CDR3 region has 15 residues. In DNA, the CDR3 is TGTGCCAGCAGCGAAGCGGGGGGGCCTAGAGATACGCAGTATTTT. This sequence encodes CASSEAGGPRDTQYF.

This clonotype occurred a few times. CDR3 loop: CASSLAGLGTIYF. The CDR3, as DNA: TGTGCCAGCAGCTTAGCAGGGTTAGGCACCATATATTTT. The chain has TRBV7-2 and TRBJ1-3; D ambiguous. V lost 0 bases to trimming and J lost 9 bases, with 9 bases between them. The CDR3 consists of 13 residues. CDR1 and CDR2 (germline): SGHTA, FQGNSA.